This TCR beta chain was retrieved from a study of shared clonotypes between healthy human individuals. Using immunoSEQ multiplex PCR, the repertoire was profiled, and TCRdb retains in-frame clones only, with some absent. The table records some 1,900,000 clones, about 95% of them present only once. Selected positively for CCR7 and CD45RO-negative, naive CD8 cells excluded terminally differentiated effector memory CD45RA+ cells. The CDR3 contains 14 residues. The germline CDR1 and CDR2 sequences are SGDLS and YYNGEE. Trimming shortened V by 0 bases and J by 3 bases, and 9 bases separated the two germline ends.

This TCR derives from a young man in good health. The V call is TRBV9, the J call TRBJ2-5, with D unclear. The sequenced sample consisted of naive CD8+ T cells sorted from blood. The CDR3 coding sequence is TGTGCCAGCAGCGTAGCACAGACCGAAGAGACCCAGTACTTC. Translated, it gives CASSVAQTEETQYF.